This note documents a single T cell receptor (beta chain) sequence. Its antigen remains unidentified. This sample was taken from a study of cytomegalovirus exposure and HLA in healthy donors. Study-level information: The Caucasian-associated ancestry cluster contained 81% of the approximately 400 genotyped donors.

Points from the study as a whole: Cytomegalovirus association was listed for about 150 TCR beta chains. Versus the approximately 700-donor mean, an Asian-associated ancestry cluster reportedly showed fewer N-insertions in a later analysis.

The PCR made use of 60 Vbeta and 13 Jbeta primers. Sequenced by immunoSEQ multiplex PCR; TCRdb stores in-frame clones only, minus some. Here the sample spans roughly 140,000 clones, approximately 82% being singletons. Trimming cost V 2 bases and J 8 bases, with 13 bases left between them. CDR1 and CDR2 (germline): MNHEY, SMNVEV (reference sequence). The CDR3 extends over 13 amino acids. The chain has TRBV27 and TRBJ2-7, with D uncertain. Sequencing input: PBMCs. The TCR comes from a woman between 55 and 75 years old in good health and CMV-seropositive. CDR3 sequence reads: CASSLNGATQQYF. The CDR3 DNA reads TGTGCCAGCAGTTTAAACGGAGCCACCCAGCAGTACTTC.